This TCR beta chain stems from a study of cytomegalovirus exposure and HLA in healthy donors. Study findings and constraints: Some highly shared sequence variants likely arose as a pipeline artifact. Previous analysis showed most TCR beta V segments were productive about 87% or about 30% of the time. A later analysis reportedly found fewer N-insertions in an Asian-associated ancestry cluster than the approximately 700-donor mean.

PCR was performed using 60 Vbeta and 13 Jbeta primers. Using immunoSEQ multiplex PCR, the repertoire was profiled, and TCRdb retains in-frame clones only, with some absent. This table holds some 140,000 clones, 65% to 80% found once. The CDR3 is 14 amino acids. V shed 2 bases, J shed 4 bases, and the junction held 2 bases outside the gene matches. Per germline, CDR1 SGHNT and CDR2 YYREEE (reference sequence). This clone was detected a few times. As yet, its antigen is unknown. The chain joins TRBV5-4 to TRBJ2-1, with 8 bases lining up with TRBD2. This TCR came from a human donor in good health. The sample consisted of PBMCs. This CDR3 reads CASSFREGYNEQFF. Here the CDR3 DNA reads TGTGCCAGCAGCTTTCGGGAGGGGTACAATGAGCAGTTCTTC.